Described below is a single TCR beta chain sequence and its context. This sample stems from a study of shared clonotypes between healthy human individuals. Clones were read by immunoSEQ multiplex PCR, and TCRdb kept only the in-frame ones, dropping some. The sample yields about 680,000 clones, roughly 73% seen once. The study drew all its donors from Caucasian adults living in Nashville, Tennessee. The sequenced sample was memory CD4+ T cells sorted from blood. Subset described: CD45RA-negative fraction. This receptor was identified in a woman under 40 in good health.

The CDR3 loop is CASSFSRTGSSYEQYF. CDR3 sequence (DNA): TGTGCCAGCAGTTTCAGTAGGACAGGGAGCTCCTACGAGCAGTACTTC. The rearrangement joins TRBV28 to TRBJ2-7; 8 bases align to TRBD1. The CDR3 is made up of 16 amino acids. Germline lookup yields CDR1 MDHEN and CDR2 SYDVKM. V trimming: 3 bases; J trimming: 0 bases; junction bases outside the gene matches: 7.